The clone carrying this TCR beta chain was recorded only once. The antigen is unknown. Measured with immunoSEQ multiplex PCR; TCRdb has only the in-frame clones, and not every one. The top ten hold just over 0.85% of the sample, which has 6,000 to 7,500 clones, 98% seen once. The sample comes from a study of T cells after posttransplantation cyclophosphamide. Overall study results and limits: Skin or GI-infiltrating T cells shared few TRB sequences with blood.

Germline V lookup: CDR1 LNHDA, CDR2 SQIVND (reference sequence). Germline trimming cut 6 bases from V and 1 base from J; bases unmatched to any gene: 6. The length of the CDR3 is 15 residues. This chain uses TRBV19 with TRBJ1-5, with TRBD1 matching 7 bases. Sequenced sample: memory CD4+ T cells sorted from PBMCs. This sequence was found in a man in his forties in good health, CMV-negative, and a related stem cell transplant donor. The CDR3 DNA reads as TGTGCCAGTAGAAGTACAGGGGAAAGCAATCAGCCCCAGCATTTT. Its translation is CASRSTGESNQPQHF.